The rows below give T cell receptor beta chains drawn from one sample of a study of T cells in localized non-small cell lung cancer. Profiling relied on immunoSEQ multiplex PCR, and the TCRdb table lists in-frame clones only, not all of them. The sample has approximately 34,000 clones, roughly 93% seen once. Sample: peripheral blood, taken before any cancer treatment. Receptor source: a female donor of 60 years or more with stage I lung adenocarcinoma. Each CDR3 is given with its conserved first and last residue. The order of the fields is clone size, V gene, J gene, CDR3 length, D gene, CDR3 protein, CDR3 DNA. The D gene is left open where the match is weak. Size is omitted from some rows. Given values are once, few, many or a class for expanded clones.

abundance: few
v_gene: TRBV6-4
j_gene: TRBJ1-2
len: 13
d_gene: -
CDR3aa: CASSHGKTYGYTF
CDR3nt: TGTGCCAGCAGTCACGGAAAGACCTATGGCTACACCTTC

abundance: -
v_gene: TRBV4-3
j_gene: TRBJ2-3
len: 18
d_gene: TRBD2
CDR3aa: CASSQDFGLAGGPDTQYF
CDR3nt: TGCGCCAGCAGCCAAGATTTTGGGCTAGCGGGAGGGCCAGATACGCAGTATTTT

abundance: -
v_gene: TRBV5-1
j_gene: TRBJ2-5
len: 15
d_gene: TRBD1
CDR3aa: CASSLRPDRVETQYF
CDR3nt: TGCGCCAGCAGCTTGAGGCCGGACAGGGTAGAGACCCAGTACTTC

abundance: -
v_gene: TRBV5-6
j_gene: TRBJ1-2
len: 13
d_gene: -
CDR3aa: CASSGPGVPGYTF
CDR3nt: TGTGCCAGCAGCGGGCCGGGGGTCCCTGGCTACACCTTC

abundance: -
v_gene: TRBV5-6
j_gene: TRBJ1-2
len: 14
d_gene: -
CDR3aa: CASSPGRIRYGYTF
CDR3nt: TGTGCCAGCAGCCCTGGACGGATCCGTTATGGCTACACCTTC

abundance: -
v_gene: TRBV5-4
j_gene: TRBJ2-1
len: 15
d_gene: TRBD2
CDR3aa: CASSTPSGRDYEQFF
CDR3nt: TGTGCCAGCAGCACACCTAGCGGGAGGGATTATGAGCAGTTCTTC

abundance: -
v_gene: TRBV29-1
j_gene: TRBJ2-1
len: 16
d_gene: TRBD2
CDR3aa: CSVEEAGLAGYNEQFF
CDR3nt: TGCAGCGTTGAGGAGGCGGGACTAGCGGGTTACAATGAGCAGTTCTTC

abundance: -
v_gene: TRBV5-6
j_gene: TRBJ2-4
len: 15
d_gene: TRBD1
CDR3aa: CASSFPGQGSTIQYF
CDR3nt: TGTGCCAGCAGCTTTCCGGGACAGGGTTCGACCATTCAGTACTTC

abundance: -
v_gene: TRBV5-1
j_gene: TRBJ2-3
len: 14
d_gene: -
CDR3aa: CASSLEGNADTQYF
CDR3nt: TGCGCCAGCAGCTTGGAAGGGAACGCAGATACGCAGTATTTT

abundance: few
v_gene: TRBV7-9
j_gene: TRBJ1-2
len: 12
d_gene: -
CDR3aa: CASSRDRYGYTF
CDR3nt: TGTGCCAGCAGTCGAGACAGATATGGCTACACCTTC

abundance: -
v_gene: TRBV11-3
j_gene: TRBJ1-1
len: 11
d_gene: -
CDR3aa: CASSLNTEAFF
CDR3nt: TGTGCCAGCAGCTTAAACACTGAAGCTTTCTTT

abundance: -
v_gene: TRBV7-8
j_gene: TRBJ1-5
len: 16
d_gene: -
CDR3aa: CASSLAGGPSNQPQHF
CDR3nt: TGTGCCAGCAGCTTAGCCGGGGGGCCTAGCAATCAGCCCCAGCATTTT

abundance: -
v_gene: TRBV6-5
j_gene: TRBJ1-4
len: 15
d_gene: -
CDR3aa: CASSYSGTVREKLFF
CDR3nt: TGTGCCAGCAGTTACTCGGGGACGGTACGCGAAAAACTGTTTTTT

abundance: -
v_gene: TRBV23-1
j_gene: TRBJ1-5
len: 17
d_gene: TRBD1
CDR3aa: CASSQVLDRGPTQPQHF
CDR3nt: TGCGCCAGCAGTCAAGTTTTAGACAGGGGGCCCACTCAGCCCCAGCATTTT

abundance: -
v_gene: TRBV7-6
j_gene: TRBJ2-3
len: 18
d_gene: -
CDR3aa: CASSVGQPTSTSTDTQYF
CDR3nt: TGTGCCAGCAGCGTTGGACAGCCAACCTCTACTAGCACAGATACGCAGTATTTT

abundance: -
v_gene: TRBV7-2
j_gene: TRBJ1-1
len: 15
d_gene: TRBD1
CDR3aa: CASSADRGRSTEAFF
CDR3nt: TGTGCCAGCAGCGCAGACAGGGGAAGGAGCACTGAAGCTTTCTTT

abundance: once
v_gene: TRBV7-8
j_gene: TRBJ2-3
len: 21
d_gene: -
CDR3aa: CASSLELNRGYSGGPPDTQYF
CDR3nt: TGTGCCAGCAGCTTAGAATTGAACAGGGGGTATAGCGGGGGCCCCCCCGATACGCAGTATTTT

abundance: -
v_gene: TRBV9
j_gene: TRBJ2-2
len: 20
d_gene: TRBD2
CDR3aa: CASSVEAEGSGRKNTGELFF
CDR3nt: TGTGCCAGCAGCGTAGAAGCGGAAGGTAGCGGGAGAAAGAACACCGGGGAGCTGTTTTTT

abundance: -
v_gene: TRBV4-1
j_gene: TRBJ1-2
len: 13
d_gene: -
CDR3aa: CASSQDLLYGYTF
CDR3nt: TGCGCCAGCAGCCAAGATCTACTCTATGGCTACACCTTC

abundance: -
v_gene: TRBV5-6
j_gene: TRBJ2-5
len: 14
d_gene: -
CDR3aa: CASSLAGPPVTQYF
CDR3nt: TGTGCCAGCAGCTTGGCGGGACCGCCGGTTACCCAGTACTTC

abundance: -
v_gene: TRBV30
j_gene: TRBJ2-1
len: 15
d_gene: -
CDR3aa: CAWSVGGGAHNEQFF
CDR3nt: TGTGCCTGGAGTGTGGGTGGGGGCGCACACAATGAGCAGTTCTTC

abundance: -
v_gene: TRBV7-9
j_gene: TRBJ2-6
len: 15
d_gene: -
CDR3aa: CASSLLESGANVLTF
CDR3nt: TGTGCCAGCAGCTTACTAGAATCTGGGGCCAACGTCCTGACTTTC

abundance: -
v_gene: TRBV10-1
j_gene: TRBJ1-5
len: 13
d_gene: -
CDR3aa: CASSENSNQPQHF
CDR3nt: TGCGCCAGCAGTGAAAATAGCAATCAGCCCCAGCATTTT

abundance: -
v_gene: TRBV5-5
j_gene: TRBJ2-1
len: 13
d_gene: TRBD1
CDR3aa: CASRGTGVNEQFF
CDR3nt: TGTGCCAGCAGGGGGACAGGGGTCAATGAGCAGTTCTTC

abundance: -
v_gene: TRBV7-9
j_gene: TRBJ1-5
len: 15
d_gene: -
CDR3aa: CASSFGEGISQPQHF
CDR3nt: TGTGCCAGCAGCTTCGGGGAGGGGATTAGTCAGCCCCAGCATTTT

abundance: -
v_gene: TRBV28
j_gene: TRBJ1-1
len: 15
d_gene: -
CDR3aa: CASSFVRGMRTEAFF
CDR3nt: TGTGCCAGCAGTTTTGTCCGGGGGATGAGGACTGAAGCTTTCTTT

abundance: once
v_gene: TRBV4-3
j_gene: TRBJ2-1
len: 15
d_gene: TRBD2
CDR3aa: CASSQGLVGRAEQFF
CDR3nt: TGCGCCAGCAGCCAGGGACTAGTGGGGCGGGCTGAGCAGTTCTTC

abundance: -
v_gene: TRBV7-7
j_gene: TRBJ2-2
len: 16
d_gene: TRBD1
CDR3aa: CASSSRTGPDSGELFF
CDR3nt: TGTGCCAGCAGCTCGCGGACAGGGCCTGATAGCGGGGAGCTGTTTTTT

abundance: -
v_gene: TRBV25-1
j_gene: TRBJ2-7
len: 14
d_gene: -
CDR3aa: CASSWSRNSYEQYF
CDR3nt: TGTGCCAGCAGTTGGAGCAGGAACTCCTACGAGCAGTACTTC

abundance: -
v_gene: TRBV2
j_gene: TRBJ2-1
len: 14
d_gene: -
CDR3aa: CASTWEMVGNEQFF
CDR3nt: TGTGCCAGCACTTGGGAGATGGTTGGCAATGAGCAGTTCTTC

abundance: -
v_gene: TRBV18
j_gene: TRBJ1-2
len: 15
d_gene: TRBD1
CDR3aa: CASSPVRDRDYGYTF
CDR3nt: TGTGCCAGCTCACCCGTACGGGACAGAGATTATGGCTACACCTTC

abundance: -
v_gene: TRBV19
j_gene: TRBJ2-1
len: 19
d_gene: TRBD2
CDR3aa: CASSIQGSAGGSSYNEQFF
CDR3nt: TGTGCCAGTAGTATCCAGGGGTCGGCGGGAGGGTCCTCCTACAATGAGCAGTTCTTC

abundance: -
v_gene: TRBV9
j_gene: TRBJ1-2
len: 13
d_gene: -
CDR3aa: CASSVVGGVGYTF
CDR3nt: TGTGCCAGCAGCGTAGTGGGTGGGGTCGGCTACACCTTC

abundance: -
v_gene: TRBV7-8
j_gene: TRBJ1-4
len: 15
d_gene: -
CDR3aa: CASSSGGAGREKLFF
CDR3nt: TGTGCCAGCAGCTCGGGGGGGGCTGGCCGTGAAAAACTGTTTTTT

abundance: -
v_gene: TRBV6-4
j_gene: TRBJ1-1
len: 15
d_gene: -
CDR3aa: CASRPQGTMNTEAFF
CDR3nt: TGTGCCAGCAGGCCTCAGGGAACCATGAACACTGAAGCTTTCTTT

abundance: -
v_gene: TRBV18
j_gene: TRBJ1-1
len: 14
d_gene: -
CDR3aa: CASSPQVRDTEAFF
CDR3nt: TGTGCCAGCTCACCCCAGGTGAGGGACACTGAAGCTTTCTTT

abundance: -
v_gene: TRBV7-9
j_gene: TRBJ1-2
len: 14
d_gene: -
CDR3aa: CASSATIRGYGYTF
CDR3nt: TGTGCCAGCAGCGCGACGATTAGAGGGTATGGCTACACCTTC

abundance: -
v_gene: TRBV7-2
j_gene: TRBJ1-1
len: 14
d_gene: -
CDR3aa: CASSSNWRPTEAFF
CDR3nt: TGTGCCAGCAGTTCAAACTGGCGGCCCACTGAAGCTTTCTTT

abundance: -
v_gene: TRBV27
j_gene: TRBJ2-7
len: 16
d_gene: -
CDR3aa: CASSFPLQKLTYEQYF
CDR3nt: TGTGCCAGCAGTTTCCCATTACAGAAACTTACCTACGAGCAGTACTTC

abundance: -
v_gene: TRBV11-3
j_gene: TRBJ2-7
len: 15
d_gene: -
CDR3aa: CASSLGGQPTYEQYF
CDR3nt: TGTGCCAGCAGCTTAGGTGGACAGCCCACCTACGAGCAGTACTTC

abundance: once
v_gene: TRBV18
j_gene: TRBJ2-5
len: 13
d_gene: -
CDR3aa: CASSRGNQETQYF
CDR3nt: TGTGCCAGCTCACGCGGGAACCAAGAGACCCAGTACTTC

abundance: -
v_gene: TRBV5-1
j_gene: TRBJ1-4
len: 16
d_gene: -
CDR3aa: CASSLARAAGDEKLFF
CDR3nt: TGCGCCAGCAGCTTGGCCAGGGCAGCGGGTGATGAAAAACTGTTTTTT

abundance: -
v_gene: TRBV5-6
j_gene: TRBJ1-5
len: 16
d_gene: -
CDR3aa: CASSLLGGSGNQPQHF
CDR3nt: TGTGCCAGCAGCTTGCTTGGGGGCTCTGGCAATCAGCCCCAGCATTTT

abundance: -
v_gene: TRBV28
j_gene: TRBJ1-2
len: 14
d_gene: TRBD1
CDR3aa: CASSLGQGRYSYTF
CDR3nt: TGTGCCAGCAGTCTCGGACAGGGCCGATATAGCTACACCTTC

abundance: -
v_gene: TRBV19
j_gene: TRBJ1-5
len: 15
d_gene: -
CDR3aa: CASSIGARMGQPQHF
CDR3nt: TGTGCCAGTAGTATAGGGGCTAGAATGGGGCAGCCCCAGCATTTT